This TCR beta chain was profiled in a study of control samples from healthy donors and cancer patients. The assay was immunoSEQ multiplex PCR, and TCRdb's table has in-frame clones only and misses some. The top ten hold roughly 13% of the sample, which has 120,000 to 150,000 clones, 85% to 95% seen once. The specimen was blood. This receptor was identified in a middle-aged man in good health.

Here the CDR3 DNA reads TGTGCCAGCACAAGGACAGCAGATAATTCACCCCTCCACTTT. Translated: CASTRTADNSPLHF. V is TRBV27 and J is TRBJ1-6, with D perhaps TRBD1 (6 bases). V lost 7 bases, J lost 5 bases, and 12 bases lay in between. Germline V gene sequence: CDR1 MNHEY, CDR2 SMNVEV (reference sequence). The CDR3 has 14 residues.